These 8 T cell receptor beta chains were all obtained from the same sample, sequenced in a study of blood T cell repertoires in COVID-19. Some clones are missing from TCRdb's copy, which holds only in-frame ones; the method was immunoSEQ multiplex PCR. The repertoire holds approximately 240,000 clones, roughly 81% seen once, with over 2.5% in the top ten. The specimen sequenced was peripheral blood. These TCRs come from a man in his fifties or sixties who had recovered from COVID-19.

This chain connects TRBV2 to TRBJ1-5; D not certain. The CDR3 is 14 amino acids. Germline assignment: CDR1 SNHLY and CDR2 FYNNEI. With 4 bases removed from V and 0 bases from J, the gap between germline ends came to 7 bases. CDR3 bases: TGTGCCAGCAGTGGACTGAGTAGCAATCAGCCCCAGCATTTT. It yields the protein CASSGLSSNQPQHF.

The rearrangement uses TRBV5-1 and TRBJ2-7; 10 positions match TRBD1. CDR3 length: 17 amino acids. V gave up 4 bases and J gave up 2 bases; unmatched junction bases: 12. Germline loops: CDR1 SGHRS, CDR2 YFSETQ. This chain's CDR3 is CASSPRRLGQGAYEQYF. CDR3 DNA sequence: TGCGCCAGCAGCCCCCGTCGTCTCGGACAGGGGGCCTACGAGCAGTACTTC.

Written as DNA, the CDR3 is TGTGCCAGCAGGGACAGGGGCGCGATAAAGGAGGGCTACACCTTC. Translated: CASRDRGAIKEGYTF. This chain joins TRBV6-5 and TRBJ1-2, with 9 bases aligning to TRBD1. Germline lookup yields CDR1 MNHEY and CDR2 SVGAGI. The trim removed 6 bases at V and 8 bases at J, leaving 13 bases unmatched. CDR3 length equals 15 residues.

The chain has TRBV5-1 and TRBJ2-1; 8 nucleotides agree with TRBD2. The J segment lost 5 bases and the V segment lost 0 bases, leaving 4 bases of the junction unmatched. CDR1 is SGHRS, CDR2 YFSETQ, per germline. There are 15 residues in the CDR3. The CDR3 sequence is CASSLVAGGDNEQFF. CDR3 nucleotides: TGCGCCAGCAGCTTGGTGGCGGGAGGCGACAATGAGCAGTTCTTC.

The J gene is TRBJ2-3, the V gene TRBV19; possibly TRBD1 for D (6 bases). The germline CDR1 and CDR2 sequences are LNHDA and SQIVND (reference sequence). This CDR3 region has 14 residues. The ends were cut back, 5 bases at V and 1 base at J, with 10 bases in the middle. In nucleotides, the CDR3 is TGTGCCAGTAGTGACCAGGGGCGCACAGATACGCAGTATTTT. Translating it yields CASSDQGRTDTQYF.

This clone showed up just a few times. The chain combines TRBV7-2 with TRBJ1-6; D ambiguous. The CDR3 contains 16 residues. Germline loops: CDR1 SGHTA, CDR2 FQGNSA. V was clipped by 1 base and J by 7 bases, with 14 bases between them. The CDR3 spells CASSLGVGIMNSPLHF. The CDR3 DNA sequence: TGTGCCAGCAGCTTAGGCGTGGGCATCATGAATTCACCCCTCCACTTT.

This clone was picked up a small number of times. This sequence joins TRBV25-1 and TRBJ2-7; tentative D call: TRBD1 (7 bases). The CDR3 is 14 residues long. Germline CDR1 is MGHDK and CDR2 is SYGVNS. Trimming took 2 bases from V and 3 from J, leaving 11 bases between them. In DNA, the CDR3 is TGTGCCAGCAGTGAACAGGGGGGCTACTACGAGCAGTACTTC. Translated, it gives CASSEQGGYYEQYF.

Written as DNA, the CDR3 is TGTGCCAGCAGCAACGACAGGGGGAGCAATCAGCCCCAGCATTTT. It encodes CASSNDRGSNQPQHF. This chain links TRBV3-1 (or the pseudogene TRBV3-2) with TRBJ1-5, with 9 bases identical to TRBD1. CDR1 and CDR2 (germline): LGHDT, YNNKEL (reference sequence). V trimming: 5 bases; J trimming: 1 base; junction bases outside the gene matches: 3. The CDR3 runs 15 residues.